This T cell receptor (beta chain) was documented in a study of identical twins. From germline, CDR1 is MNHEY and CDR2 SVGAGI. Trimming pared 4 bases from V and 2 bases from J, leaving 12 bases between. The CDR3 runs 15 residues. A single record per CDR3 protein comes from TCRdb applying MiXCR to the 5' RACE reads. Altogether about 530,000 distinct CDR3 sequences are present, approximately 16% being singletons, with the ten largest covering 0.35% to 0.45%. Notes on the study in general: Those out-of-frame alpha sequences shared by twins showed an excess of low generation probability. With monozygotic twins, out-of-frame TCR alpha sharing exceeded what models estimated.

On this clonotype itself: Its matching antigen is unknown.

This same sample was also taken into another study, of yellow fever vaccine responses in identical twins.

Sequenced material: CD4+ T cells sorted from blood. The V call is TRBV6-5, the J call TRBJ1-5; D unclear. The clonotype comes from a woman younger than 30 in good health. In nucleotides, the CDR3 is TGTGCCAGCAGTTCCGGCGGGGTCGGCAATCAGCCCCAGCATTTT. It translates to CASSSGGVGNQPQHF.